Each of the 32 T cell receptor beta chains below was sequenced from the same sample in a study of blood T cell repertoires in COVID-19. Only in-frame clones appear in the TCRdb table, and some are missing; sequencing was by immunoSEQ multiplex PCR. The repertoire has 200,000 to 250,000 clones, about four fifths of them found once; the top ten carry approximately 8%. The sample comprised peripheral blood. Receptors originate from a woman older than 75 with COVID-19, enrolled during active disease.

The rearrangement links TRBV9 to TRBJ1-3; 8 bases agree with TRBD1. The germline V gene has CDR1 SGDLS and CDR2 YYNGEE. J gave up 5 bases and V 3 bases, and 10 bases lay outside the gene matches. CDR3 length: 16 residues. The CDR3, as DNA: TGTGCCAGCAGCGCGCAGGCAGGGGGCGGAAGAAACACCATATATTTT. The encoded protein is CASSAQAGGGRNTIYF.

The chain is built from TRBV11-2 and TRBJ1-3, with TRBD1 matching 12 bases. The CDR3 totals 15 residues. V was pared by 4 bases and J by 4 bases, with 2 bases of the junction left unmatched. The germline gives CDR1 SGHAT, CDR2 FQNNGV. Here the CDR3 reads CASSWDRGLGNTIYF. Here the CDR3 DNA reads TGTGCCAGCAGCTGGGACAGGGGGCTGGGAAACACCATATATTTT.

The chain carries TRBV6-6 and TRBJ2-5, with D possibly TRBD1 on 5 matching bases. V shed 6 bases and J shed 1 base, with 12 bases lying between them. Germline V gene data show CDR1 as MNHNY and CDR2 as SVGAGI (reference sequence). This CDR3 comprises 14 residues. In nucleotides, the CDR3 is TGTGCCAGCAGGGATACAGGCGTCCAAGAGACCCAGTACTTC. Its protein product is CASRDTGVQETQYF.

V is TRBV18 and J is TRBJ2-2; D gene ambiguous. CDR1 and CDR2 (germline): KGHSH, LQKENI. V was cut by 2 bases and J by 0 bases, with 4 bases left in between. The CDR3 is 14 residues long. CDR3 loop: CASSPVANTGELFF. As DNA, the CDR3 is TGTGCCAGCTCACCAGTAGCGAACACCGGGGAGCTGTTTTTT.

The rearrangement uses TRBV4-1 and TRBJ2-7; 8 positions match TRBD1. The J segment lost 8 bases and the V segment lost 1 base, leaving 13 bases of the junction unmatched. The length of the CDR3 is 16 residues. The germline gives CDR1 MGHRA, CDR2 YSYEKL. The CDR3 region is CASSQGAPGQERKQYF. Here the CDR3 DNA reads TGCGCCAGCAGCCAAGGGGCGCCGGGACAGGAAAGGAAGCAGTACTTC.

Comment on this clone: Other DNA variants within this sample encode the same CDR3. The chain joins TRBV15 to TRBJ1-6, with D maybe TRBD1 (6 bases). The V end lost 3 bases, the J end lost 10 bases, and 7 bases lay between the germline ends. The germline V gene encodes CDR1 LNHNV and CDR2 YYDKDF (reference sequence). The CDR3 consists of 12 residues. This CDR3 is CATSRDRSPLHF. The CDR3 DNA reads as TGTGCCACCAGCAGGGACAGATCACCCCTCCACTTT.

This chain joins TRBV10-2 and TRBJ2-3, with TRBD2 matching 8 bases. The CDR3 runs to 16 residues. Unmatched junction bases numbered 9, after V lost 3 bases and J lost 4 bases. Per the germline V gene, CDR1 is WSHSY and CDR2 is SAAADI. DNA of the CDR3: TGCGCCAGCAGTGACGGGAAGCGGGGGCGTTCAGATACGCAGTATTTT. Amino acids: CASSDGKRGRSDTQYF.

The chain links TRBV7-8 to TRBJ2-7; 9 bases are shared with TRBD1. Trimming removed 2 bases from V and 0 bases from J; junction bases left unmatched: 14. The CDR3 extends over 19 amino acids. The germline V gene has CDR1 SGHVS and CDR2 FQNEAQ. CDR3 nucleotides: TGTGCCAGCAGCTTACCCCAAGAGGGACAGGGTGGATCCTCCTACGAGCAGTACTTC. Its protein is CASSLPQEGQGGSSYEQYF.

Here the CDR3 reads CASSGRGRPNTEAFF. The CDR3 DNA sequence: TGTGCCAGCAGCGGACGAGGGCGGCCCAACACTGAAGCTTTCTTT. This sequence joins TRBV5-8 and TRBJ1-1, with D hard to call. The ends were cut back, 4 bases at V and 2 bases at J, with 15 bases in the middle. The CDR3 totals 15 residues. Germline V lookup: CDR1 SGHTS, CDR2 YDEGEE.

The rearrangement uses TRBV20-1 and TRBJ2-7, with a possible D match to TRBD2 (5 bases). Germline V gene data show CDR1 as DFQATT and CDR2 as SNEGSKA (reference sequence). The CDR3 consists of 15 residues. Between the trimmed V and J ends, which lost 3 bases and 9 bases, there was a span of 24 bases. CDR3 sequence reads: CSASPPGVGGLGQYF. CDR3 DNA sequence: TGCAGTGCTAGTCCCCCCGGGGTAGGCGGTTTAGGGCAGTACTTC.

The CDR3 sequence is CASSIDTGGETQYF. The CDR3 DNA sequence: TGTGCCAGTAGTATAGATACAGGGGGAGAGACCCAGTACTTC. The rearrangement links TRBV19 to TRBJ2-5; 8 bases are a match to TRBD1. Germline V gene data show CDR1 as LNHDA and CDR2 as SQIVND (reference sequence). The CDR3 sequence is 14 residues long. V gave up 0 bases and J gave up 4 bases; unmatched junction bases: 1.

The J gene is TRBJ2-7, the V gene TRBV6-6, with a possible D match to TRBD1 (6 bases). The CDR3 covers 14 residues. The germline V gene encodes CDR1 MNHNY and CDR2 SVGAGI (reference sequence). V lost 0 bases and J 1 base, leaving 7 bases between the germline ends. The CDR3 bases are TGTGCCAGCAGTTACTCGGACAGTTCCTACGAGCAGTACTTC. The encoded protein is CASSYSDSSYEQYF.

J is TRBJ1-2 and V is TRBV18; TRBD1 matches 7 bases. The germline gives CDR1 KGHSH, CDR2 LQKENI. J gave up 8 bases and V 4 bases, and 10 bases lay outside the gene matches. The CDR3 consists of 14 residues. The DNA for the CDR3 is TGTGCCAGCTCACAACAGGGGCAGAGGAGCGGCTACACCTTC. This gives the protein CASSQQGQRSGYTF. The full variable domain, its missing parts supplied by reference TRBV18 and TRBJ1-2, is NAGVMQNPRHLVRRRGQEARLRCSPMKGHSHVYWYRQLPEEGLKFMVYLQKENIIDESGMPKERFSAEFPKEGPSILRIQQVVRGDSAAYFCASSQQGQRSGYTFGSGTRLTVV.

A word on this clone: The junction departs from germline at one end; a sequencing error may be responsible. The chain has TRBV7-7 and TRBJ1-4; unclear D gene. Germline V CDR1 and CDR2: SSHAT, FNYEAQ (reference sequence). This CDR3 spans 16 amino acids. In DNA, the CDR3 is TGTGCTAGCAGCTTATCCTGGGGAGGAGGTGTCGAAAAACTGTTTTTT. Its translation: CASSLSWGGGVEKLFF.

J is TRBJ2-3 and V is TRBV5-1, with TRBD2 matching 7 bases. With V trimmed by 5 bases and J by 0 bases, 3 bases remained unmatched. There are 14 residues in the CDR3. Germline values: CDR1 SGHRS, CDR2 YFSETQ. The CDR3 bases are TGCGCCAGCAGTCGGGGGGACAGCACAGATACGCAGTATTTT. The encoded protein is CASSRGDSTDTQYF.

V and J are TRBV18 and TRBJ1-5; no clear D. Germline loops: CDR1 KGHSH, CDR2 LQKENI. V was clipped by 2 bases and J by 5 bases, with 7 bases between them. The CDR3 totals 13 residues. This CDR3 reads CASSPMSDQPQHF. The CDR3 nucleotides are TGTGCCAGCTCACCAATGAGTGATCAGCCCCAGCATTTT. Filled out from reference TRBV18 and TRBJ1-5, the complete variable domain reads NAGVMQNPRHLVRRRGQEARLRCSPMKGHSHVYWYRQLPEEGLKFMVYLQKENIIDESGMPKERFSAEFPKEGPSILRIQQVVRGDSAAYFCASSPMSDQPQHFGDGTRLSIL.

This clone was seen a single time. CDR3 sequence reads: CASSFGVEGTWDEQFF. The DNA of the CDR3 is TGTGCCAGCAGCTTTGGAGTAGAGGGTACTTGGGATGAGCAGTTCTTC. This rearrangement joins TRBV7-8 to TRBJ2-1; weak D call: TRBD2 (5 bases). From germline, CDR1 is SGHVS and CDR2 FQNEAQ. The CDR3 loop spans 16 amino acids. Trimming removed 3 bases from V and 8 bases from J, with 20 bases in between.

This chain uses TRBV14 with TRBJ1-1; D is unclear. CDR1 and CDR2 from the germline V gene are SGHDN and FVKESK. The germline V and J ends were trimmed by 0 bases and 5 bases, with 7 bases remaining between them. This CDR3 has 13 residues. The CDR3 DNA reads as TGTGCCAGCAGCCAAGATCGACTGACTGAAGCTTTCTTT. Its translation is CASSQDRLTEAFF.

This clone has only one observation. The chain is built from TRBV7-3 and TRBJ1-3, with D possibly matching TRBD1 (5 bases). Between the trimmed V and J ends, which lost 2 bases and 2 bases, there was a span of 10 bases. The CDR3 spans 15 residues. The germline V gene encodes CDR1 SGHTA and CDR2 FQGTGA. Here the CDR3 reads CASSLGHRTGNTIYF. For the CDR3, the DNA is TGTGCCAGCAGCTTAGGACACAGAACTGGAAACACCATATATTTT. Full variable domain (remainder filled in from reference TRBV7-3 and TRBJ1-3): GAGVSQTPSNKVTEKGKYVELRCDPISGHTALYWYRQSLGQGPEFLIYFQGTGAADDSGLPNDRFFAVRPEGSVSTLKIQRTERGDSAVYLCASSLGHRTGNTIYFGEGSWLTVV.

This sequence joins TRBV2 and TRBJ1-6; D might be TRBD1 (6 bases). The CDR3 totals 14 residues. Germline CDR1 and CDR2: SNHLY and FYNNEI. Deletions cut 3 bases from V and 10 bases from J, with 13 bases between. CDR3: CASSERGRGSPLHF. The CDR3 coding sequence is TGTGCCAGCAGTGAGAGGGGGAGAGGCTCACCCCTCCACTTT. Full variable domain (rest looked up from reference TRBV2 and TRBJ1-6): EPEVTQTPSHQVTQMGQEVILRCVPISNHLYFYWYRQILGQKVEFLVSFYNNEISEKSEIFDDQFSVERPDGSNFTLKIRSTKLEDSAMYFCASSERGRGSPLHFGNGTRLTVT.

J is TRBJ1-2 and V is TRBV3-1 (or the pseudogene TRBV3-2); 7 bases are a match to TRBD1. Germline CDR1 is LGHDT and CDR2 is YNNKEL (reference sequence). V lost 0 bases to trimming and J lost 6 bases; unmatched junction nucleotides: 19. The CDR3 contains 19 residues. The CDR3 sequence: CASSQELGSSRGPNHGYTF. The CDR3 region has the DNA TGTGCCAGCAGCCAAGAGCTGGGGAGCTCAAGGGGGCCCAATCATGGCTACACCTTC.

CDR3 nucleotide sequence: TGTGCCATCAGCAACACCGGGACAGGAGTCTATGGCTACACCTTC. It translates to CAISNTGTGVYGYTF. The chain is built from TRBV10-3 and TRBJ1-2, with TRBD1 identical over 8 bases. Germline lookup yields CDR1 ENHRY and CDR2 SYGVKD. V lost 6 bases, J lost 4 bases, and 10 bases stayed unmatched. The CDR3 spans 15 residues.

This clone showed up just a few times. The J gene is TRBJ1-5, the V gene TRBV4-2, with TRBD1 as a possible D gene (5 bases). The CDR3 has 16 amino acids. Trimming took off 1 base at V and 2 bases at J, with 12 bases between the two ends. The germline V gene has CDR1 LGHNA and CDR2 YNFKEQ. The DNA for the CDR3 is TGTGCCAGCAGCCAAGGTGACAAAGGGGGCAATCAGCCCCAGCATTTT. Translating it yields CASSQGDKGGNQPQHF.

This chain connects TRBV2 to TRBJ1-1; D uncertain. Germline values: CDR1 SNHLY, CDR2 FYNNEI. Deletions cut 7 bases from V and 0 bases from J, with 15 bases between. The CDR3 contains 15 residues. The CDR3, as DNA: TGTGCCAGCACCCAGGCGGGGATAATGAACACTGAAGCTTTCTTT. Its protein product is CASTQAGIMNTEAFF. Using reference TRBV2 and TRBJ1-1 for the parts outside the CDR3, the full variable domain is EPEVTQTPSHQVTQMGQEVILRCVPISNHLYFYWYRQILGQKVEFLVSFYNNEISEKSEIFDDQFSVERPDGSNFTLKIRSTKLEDSAMYFCASTQAGIMNTEAFFGQGTRLTVV.

The count of this clone is one. V usage is TRBV18 and J usage is TRBJ2-5, with a tentative D call TRBD2 (7 bases). CDR1 KGHSH and CDR2 LQKENI come from the germline V gene. Trimming removed 8 bases at V and 9 bases at J, with 19 bases between. The CDR3 contains 13 residues. CDR3 in amino acids: CASLPGGRLSQYF. The CDR3 DNA follows: TGTGCCAGCCTTCCCGGGGGGCGATTATCCCAGTACTTC.

This CDR3 reads CASSTPGEGEQYF. The CDR3 DNA reads TGCGCCAGCAGCACCCCAGGGGAGGGCGAGCAGTACTTC. The V and J genes are TRBV5-1 and TRBJ2-7, with D possibly TRBD2 on 7 matching bases. Germline V lookup: CDR1 SGHRS, CDR2 YFSETQ. CDR3 length: 13 residues. V was clipped by 4 bases and J by 6 bases, with 14 bases between them.

The chain recombines TRBV5-1 with TRBJ2-3, with D uncertain. CDR1 is SGHRS, CDR2 YFSETQ, per germline. The CDR3 totals 15 residues. Trimming shortened V by 0 bases and J by 1 base, and 9 bases separated the two germline ends. CDR3 protein: CASSLVSYRTDTQYF. The CDR3 nucleotides are TGCGCCAGCAGCTTGGTCTCCTATCGCACAGATACGCAGTATTTT.

The chain links TRBV9 to TRBJ2-1, with D perhaps TRBD1 (6 bases). CDR1 SGDLS and CDR2 YYNGEE come from the germline V gene. This CDR3 has 14 amino acids. V dropped 6 bases and J dropped 5 bases, with 15 bases sitting between them. As DNA, the CDR3 is TGTGCCAGCACCCTCGGTAGGGGGAACAATGAGCAGTTCTTC. Its translation is CASTLGRGNNEQFF.

The chain couples TRBV11-2 to TRBJ2-2, with a tentative D call TRBD2 (6 bases). V gave up 1 base and J gave up 6 bases, with 9 bases separating them. Looked up from germline, CDR1 is SGHAT and CDR2 is FQNNGV. The CDR3 loop spans 14 amino acids. CDR3 sequence (DNA): TGTGCCAGCAGCTTAGCTAGCGCGGCCGGGGAGCTGTTTTTT. Translating it yields CASSLASAAGELFF.

V usage is TRBV19 and J usage is TRBJ1-2, with TRBD1 identical over 7 bases. The germline gives CDR1 LNHDA, CDR2 SQIVND (reference sequence). The CDR3 totals 15 residues. Germline trimming cut 7 bases from V and 2 bases from J; bases unmatched to any gene: 10. CDR3 loop: CASTRRTGANYGYTF. The CDR3 DNA reads TGTGCCAGTACTCGACGCACAGGGGCAAACTATGGCTACACCTTC.

The chain has TRBV6-5 and TRBJ1-4; 9 bases are shared with TRBD1. Unmatched junction bases numbered 8, after V lost 7 bases and J lost 8 bases. Per germline, CDR1 MNHEY and CDR2 SVGAGI. This CDR3 contains 14 residues. Here the CDR3 reads CASMGTGSGEKLFF. Written as DNA, the CDR3 is TGTGCCAGCATGGGGACAGGGTCGGGAGAAAAACTGTTTTTT.

The chain couples TRBV7-9 to TRBJ1-3; 10 bases match TRBD1. CDR1 and CDR2 from the germline V gene are SEHNR and FQNEAQ (reference sequence). This CDR3 has 15 amino acids. Trimming at V came to 4 bases and at J to 4 bases, leaving 4 bases not matched to a gene. CDR3 DNA sequence: TGTGCCAGCAGCTCCGGGACAGGGGACGGAAACACCATATATTTT. It is translated as CASSSGTGDGNTIYF. The variable domain in full, completed from reference TRBV7-9 and TRBJ1-3, reads DTGVSQNPRHKITKRGQNVTFRCDPISEHNRLYWYRQTLGQGPEFLTYFQNEAQLEKSRLLSDRFSAERPKGSFSTLEIQRTEQGDSAMYLCASSSGTGDGNTIYFGEGSWLTVV.